This passage covers 32 T cell receptor beta chains from one sample sequenced in a study of blood T cells in healthy people across ages. The authors ran a second PCR of roughly 6 to 12 cycles using a sample-barcoded 5' primer and a J-beta primer mix. Each CDR3 protein is one row after TCRdb ran MiXCR on the 5' RACE reads. The table includes some 760,000 distinct CDR3 sequences, 25% detected once. These data were likewise used in another study, on T cells of mothers and their children.

Source material: blood. Receptors originate from a boy aged 5-17 years in good health.

This clonotype was seen a few times. The chain recombines TRBV29-1 with TRBJ2-2; TRBD2 matches at 8 bases. The length of the CDR3 is 16 residues. Germline V lookup: CDR1 SQVTM, CDR2 ANQGSEA. V lost 2 bases, J lost 5 bases, and 10 bases stayed unmatched. The CDR3 here is CSVESLRGGGTGELFF. The CDR3 bases are TGCAGCGTTGAATCTCTTCGGGGGGGAGGAACCGGGGAGCTGTTTTTT.

In this sample, this clonotype turned up many times. CDR3 sequence reads: CSATGRRVDNSPLHF. The CDR3 DNA follows: TGCAGTGCTACGGGGCGCCGGGTGGATAATTCACCCCTCCACTTT. The chain is built from TRBV20-1 and TRBJ1-6, with D maybe TRBD1 (5 bases). V lost 4 bases and J lost 5, with 15 bases in between. The length of the CDR3 is 15 residues. Germline CDR1 reads DFQATT; CDR2 reads SNEGSKA (reference sequence).

The chain has TRBV9 and TRBJ2-5, with a tentative D call TRBD1 (6 bases). This CDR3 region has 15 residues. V was clipped by 0 bases and J by 2 bases, with 11 bases between them. Germline V CDR1 and CDR2: SGDLS, YYNGEE. The CDR3 DNA reads as TGTGCCAGCAGCGTAGTCCCGGACAGTCAAGAGACCCAGTACTTC. Its protein is CASSVVPDSQETQYF.

The chain links TRBV7-2 to TRBJ1-2; a possible D gene is TRBD1 (5 bases). The CDR3 length is 13 residues. The ends were cut back, 6 bases at V and 8 bases at J, with 16 bases in the middle. Germline values: CDR1 SGHTA, CDR2 FQGNSA. The CDR3: CASRGVNSGGYTF. The CDR3 region has the DNA TGTGCCAGCAGAGGGGTGAATTCCGGAGGCTACACCTTC.

This chain connects TRBV29-1 to TRBJ2-1, with TRBD1 identical over 7 bases. CDR1 is SQVTM, CDR2 ANQGSEA, per germline. V dropped 4 bases and J dropped 3; count of bases not matched to a gene: 3. The CDR3 is made up of 13 amino acids. Here the CDR3 reads CSVVRDSYNEQFF. The CDR3 DNA reads TGCAGCGTTGTAAGGGACAGCTACAATGAGCAGTTCTTC.

Only a few counts were recorded for this clonotype. V gene TRBV4-1 combines with J gene TRBJ2-4; no reliable D call. The CDR3 loop spans 17 amino acids. Trimming removed 0 bases from V and 7 bases from J, with 19 bases in between. Looked up from germline, CDR1 is MGHRA and CDR2 is YSYEKL. The CDR3: CASSQDILGPLANIQYF. CDR3 sequence (DNA): TGCGCCAGCAGCCAAGATATCCTGGGTCCCCTCGCCAACATTCAGTACTTC.

The genes are TRBV7-2 and TRBJ2-7; 9 nucleotides align to TRBD2. The CDR3 covers 16 residues. J was trimmed by 1 base and V by 6 bases; bases with no gene match: 10. The V gene's germline CDR1 is SGHTA and CDR2 FQGNSA. The CDR3 is CASRWGASGTSYEQYF. The CDR3 DNA is TGTGCCAGCAGGTGGGGGGCTAGCGGGACTTCCTACGAGCAGTACTTC.

The V call is TRBV28, the J call TRBJ2-5; 11 bases line up with TRBD1. TRBJ2-7 explains the end of the DNA better; the J call may be wrong. Germline V lookup: CDR1 MDHEN, CDR2 SYDVKM. This CDR3 is built from 15 residues. The CDR3 protein is CASSFWDRGFYEQYF. For the CDR3, the DNA is TGTGCCAGCAGTTTTTGGGACAGGGGGTTCTACGAGCAGTACTTC.

CDR3 in DNA: TGCAGTGCTAGAGGAGTGGGGACTAGCGGGATTGAGGTTTCCAAAAACATTCAGTACTTC. Its protein product is CSARGVGTSGIEVSKNIQYF. The chain uses TRBV20-1 and TRBJ2-4; 13 bases are a match to TRBD2. CDR3 length: 20 amino acids. V was pared by 1 base and J by 2 bases, with 14 bases of the junction left unmatched. Looked up from germline, CDR1 is DFQATT and CDR2 is SNEGSKA (reference sequence).

V is TRBV7-2 and J is TRBJ2-2, with 7 bases matching TRBD1. V gave up 5 bases and J gave up 0 bases; unmatched junction bases: 6. The CDR3 extends over 16 amino acids. CDR1 and CDR2 from the germline V gene are SGHTA and FQGNSA. CDR3 DNA: TGTGCCAGCAGCGTCCGGGACAGATCGAACACCGGGGAGCTGTTTTTT. Protein sequence: CASSVRDRSNTGELFF.

The gene calls are TRBV3-1 and TRBJ2-5, with 7 bases that match TRBD2. Germline trimming cut 6 bases from V and 2 bases from J; bases unmatched to any gene: 9. This CDR3 spans 15 amino acids. Per germline, CDR1 LGHDT and CDR2 YNNKEL (reference sequence). The CDR3 nucleotides are TGTGCCAGCAGGCAGACTAGCACCCTACAAGAGACCCAGTACTTC. Translating gives CASRQTSTLQETQYF.

V is TRBV15 and J is TRBJ2-7; D tentatively reads TRBD1 or TRBD2 (5 bases each). The germline CDR1 and CDR2 sequences are LNHNV and YYDKDF (reference sequence). Trimming removed 1 base at V and 2 bases at J, with 12 bases between. The CDR3 spans 15 residues. The CDR3 region has the DNA TGTGCCACCAGCAGAGCCGGGACCGATACCTACGAGCAGTACTTC. This codes for CATSRAGTDTYEQYF.

The chain joins TRBV7-9 to TRBJ2-3; 10 bases line up with TRBD2. Germline lookup yields CDR1 SEHNR and CDR2 FQNEAQ (reference sequence). V was pared by 1 base and J by 4 bases, with 14 bases of the junction left unmatched. The CDR3 loop spans 19 amino acids. CDR3: CASSLGLAGASSLPDTQYF. As DNA, the CDR3 is TGTGCCAGCAGCTTAGGCCTAGCGGGGGCAAGTTCCCTCCCAGATACGCAGTATTTT.

CDR3 sequence reads: CASRTNGDTQYF. The CDR3 DNA follows: TGTGCCAGCAGAACCAACGGAGATACGCAGTATTTT. The chain joins TRBV5-6 to TRBJ2-3; D unclear. Germline V gene data show CDR1 as SGHDT and CDR2 as YYEEEE. The CDR3 is 12 residues long. V shed 5 bases and J shed 5 bases, with 9 bases lying between them.

At least ten counts were recorded for this clonotype. V is TRBV2 and J is TRBJ2-1; TRBD2 agrees at 8 bases. The CDR3 has 17 amino acids. From germline, CDR1 is SNHLY and CDR2 FYNNEI. The ends lost 5 bases at V and 2 bases at J; junction bases unmatched: 11. The CDR3 coding sequence is TGTGCCAGCAGTCCCAGGACTAGCATGGTTCCCTACAATGAGCAGTTCTTC. This translates into CASSPRTSMVPYNEQFF.

This clonotype was seen a few times. This chain connects TRBV6-6 to TRBJ2-3; 10 nucleotides agree with TRBD1. CDR1 is MNHNY and CDR2 is SVGAGI in the germline V gene (reference sequence). With V trimmed by 8 bases and J by 5 bases, 4 bases remained unmatched. CDR3 size: 13 residues. The DNA for the CDR3 is TGTGCCAGCGGGAGGACAGGGGGAGATACGCAGTATTTT. Translated, it gives CASGRTGGDTQYF.

This clonotype was recorded a few times. The chain joins TRBV28 to TRBJ2-7; no clear D gene. The CDR3 runs 12 residues. V was trimmed by 8 bases and J by 6 bases, leaving 14 bases between them. Germline V lookup: CDR1 MDHEN, CDR2 SYDVKM. Written as DNA, the CDR3 is TGTGCCAGCCGACGGCAGAAGGGCGAGCAGTACTTC. Protein: CASRRQKGEQYF.

CDR3 protein: CASSKTVGDYGYTF. CDR3 DNA sequence: TGCGCCAGCAGCAAGACAGTTGGCGACTATGGCTACACCTTC. This rearrangement joins TRBV5-1 to TRBJ1-2; tentative D call: TRBD1 (5 bases). Trimming cost V 4 bases and J 3 bases, with 13 bases left between them. Germline CDR1 SGHRS, CDR2 YFSETQ. The CDR3 sequence is 14 residues long.

This clonotype was counted a few times. The genes are TRBV28 and TRBJ2-7; a possible D gene is TRBD1 (6 bases). The closer fit of TRBJ2-1 to the DNA end suggests the J call may be wrong. The CDR3 has 14 amino acids. The germline V gene has CDR1 MDHEN and CDR2 SYDVKM. The CDR3 region is CASTRPGTPGVQFF. The CDR3 DNA reads as TGTGCCAGCACCCGTCCCGGGACACCCGGGGTGCAGTTCTTC.

This clonotype was seen only a few times. This sequence joins TRBV10-3 and TRBJ2-3; TRBD2 matches 8 bases. The CDR3 runs 14 residues. V gave up 10 bases and J gave up 0 bases; unmatched junction bases: 6. Looked up from germline, CDR1 is ENHRY and CDR2 is SYGVKD. Written as DNA, the CDR3 is TGTGCCACGGCGGGGGGAGTAAGCACAGATACGCAGTATTTT. It codes for CATAGGVSTDTQYF.

This clonotype turned up a few times. This sequence joins TRBV29-1 and TRBJ1-4; tentatively, D is TRBD1 (5 bases). The CDR3 is 11 amino acids. The germline CDR1 and CDR2 sequences are SQVTM and ANQGSEA. V was shortened by 7 bases and J by 8 bases, with 11 bases between the two germline ends. CDR3 sequence reads: CSATNREKLFF. CDR3 DNA: TGCAGCGCTACGAACAGGGAAAAACTGTTTTTT. Combining the CDR3 with reference TRBV29-1 and TRBJ1-4 gives the whole variable domain SAVISQKPSRDICQRGTSLTIQCQVDSQVTMMFWYRQQPGQSLTLIATANQGSEATYESGFVIDKFPISRPNLTFSTLTVSNMSPEDSSIYLCSATNREKLFFGSGTQLSVL.

This clonotype was observed a handful of times. The J gene is TRBJ2-7, the V gene TRBV10-3; D is perhaps TRBD1 (6 bases). The V and J ends lost 2 bases and 3 bases respectively, with 14 bases between them. Germline CDR1 is ENHRY and CDR2 is SYGVKD. The CDR3 sequence is 15 residues long. The CDR3 region has the DNA TGTGCCATCAGTGAGATGCAGGGGAGTAACTACGAGCAGTACTTC. Protein sequence: CAISEMQGSNYEQYF.

This clonotype showed up just a few times. This rearrangement joins TRBV28 to TRBJ2-1; D ambiguous. The CDR3 is 11 residues long. Trimming took off 8 bases at V and 9 bases at J, with 11 bases between the two ends. Germline V gene data show CDR1 as MDHEN and CDR2 as SYDVKM. CDR3 protein: CASGPLIEQFF. The CDR3, as DNA: TGTGCCAGCGGTCCTTTAATTGAGCAGTTCTTC.

This clonotype was counted only a few times. This chain's CDR3 is CASSDRGRGGKNEQFF. Here the CDR3 DNA reads TGTGCCAGCAGTGATCGTGGGCGGGGGGGCAAGAATGAGCAGTTCTTC. The chain links TRBV6-1 to TRBJ2-5; 9 bases line up with TRBD2. The J call is uncertain, as TRBJ2-1 better fits the DNA end. The V gene's germline CDR1 is MNHNS and CDR2 SASEGT. The CDR3 is 16 residues long.

This clonotype was counted between two and nine times. V usage is TRBV29-1 and J usage is TRBJ2-1; D is unresolved. This CDR3 spans 13 amino acids. CDR1 is SQVTM, CDR2 ANQGSEA, per germline. The CDR3 here is CMGGADPYNEQFF. CDR3 bases: TGCATGGGTGGCGCGGACCCCTACAATGAGCAGTTCTTC.

This clonotype was recorded a few times. The chain employs TRBV15 and TRBJ2-5; 14 bases align to TRBD2. The J call may be mistaken, given a closer DNA end match to TRBJ2-1. The germline CDR1 and CDR2 sequences are LNHNV and YYDKDF (reference sequence). The CDR3 consists of 15 residues. The CDR3 DNA reads as TGTGCCACCAGGAAGGGACTAGCGGGAGAGTTTGAGCAGTTCTTC. It translates to CATRKGLAGEFEQFF.

The chain uses TRBV5-6 and TRBJ2-3; the D call may be TRBD1 or TRBD2 (5 bases each). CDR3 length equals 15 residues. Germline assignment: CDR1 SGHDT and CDR2 YYEEEE. Trimming pared 2 bases from V and 4 bases from J, leaving 14 bases between. The DNA of the CDR3 is TGTGCCAGCAGCTTATGGGGCGGGTTCGCAGATACGCAGTATTTT. Encoded protein: CASSLWGGFADTQYF. The variable domain in full, with the rest retrieved from reference TRBV5-6 and TRBJ2-3, is DAGVTQSPTHLIKTRGQQVTLRCSPKSGHDTVSWYQQALGQGPQFIFQYYEEEERQRGNFPDRFSGHQFPNYSSELNVNALLLGDSALYLCASSLWGGFADTQYFGPGTRLTVL.

This clonotype has a handful of counts. The rearrangement uses TRBV20-1 and TRBJ2-7; D possibly uses TRBD1 or TRBD2 (5 bases each). This CDR3 contains 13 residues. V gave up 5 bases and J gave up 5 bases, with 16 bases separating them. Germline V gene lookup returns CDR1 DFQATT and CDR2 SNEGSKA (reference sequence). The CDR3 coding sequence is TGCAGTGCTCGACCGGGACCCCCGCACGAGCAGTACTTC. Its protein is CSARPGPPHEQYF.

This clonotype was observed a few times. The rearrangement joins TRBV2 to TRBJ2-5; D may match TRBD1 or TRBD2 (5 bases each). This CDR3 has 12 amino acids. Germline V CDR1 and CDR2: SNHLY, FYNNEI. V was cut by 8 bases and J by 0 bases, with 7 bases left in between. In nucleotides, the CDR3 is TGTGCCAGCGGGGACCACCAAGAGACCCAGTACTTC. This gives the protein CASGDHQETQYF.

J is TRBJ1-2 and V is TRBV3-1; D unclear. V was trimmed by 1 base and J by 8 bases, leaving 11 bases between them. This CDR3 has 13 residues. Germline CDR1 and CDR2: LGHDT and YNNKEL (reference sequence). CDR3 in amino acids: CASSQAGAVGYTF. CDR3 nucleotides: TGTGCCAGCAGCCAAGCCGGAGCCGTGGGCTACACCTTC.

This clonotype occurred a few times. The CDR3 spells CSVGTVLGYEQYF. CDR3 sequence (DNA): TGCAGCGTCGGGACAGTCCTGGGCTACGAGCAGTACTTC. The chain links TRBV29-1 to TRBJ2-7; 7 bases fit TRBD1. The ends lost 6 bases at V and 3 bases at J; junction bases unmatched: 8. Germline V CDR1 and CDR2: SQVTM, ANQGSEA. The CDR3 totals 13 residues.

This rearrangement joins TRBV5-1 to TRBJ1-2; the D gene is possibly TRBD1 (5 bases). There are 14 residues in the CDR3. Per germline, CDR1 SGHRS and CDR2 YFSETQ. Trimming removed 0 bases at V and 6 bases at J, with 12 bases between. CDR3 nucleotides: TGCGCCAGCAGCTTGGAGGCAGGGATGGATGGCTACACCTTC. Encoded protein: CASSLEAGMDGYTF.